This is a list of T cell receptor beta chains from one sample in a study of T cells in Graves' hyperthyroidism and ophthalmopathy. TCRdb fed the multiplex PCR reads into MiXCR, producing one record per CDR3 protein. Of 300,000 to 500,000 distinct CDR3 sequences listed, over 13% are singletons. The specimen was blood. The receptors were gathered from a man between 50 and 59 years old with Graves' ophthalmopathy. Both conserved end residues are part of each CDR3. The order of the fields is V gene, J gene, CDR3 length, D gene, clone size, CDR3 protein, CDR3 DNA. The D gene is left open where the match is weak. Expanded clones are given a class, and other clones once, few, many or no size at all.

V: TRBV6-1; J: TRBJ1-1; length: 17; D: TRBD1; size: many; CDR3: CASSPPRTGGLNTEAFF; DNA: TGTGCCAGCAGTCCTCCTCGGACAGGGGGGCTAAACACTGAAGCTTTCTTT
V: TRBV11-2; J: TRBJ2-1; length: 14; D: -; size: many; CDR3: CASTSGLSRNEQFF; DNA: TGTGCCAGCACCTCCGGACTTTCAAGGAATGAGCAGTTCTTC
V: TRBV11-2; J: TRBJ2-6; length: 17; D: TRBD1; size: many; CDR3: CASSAGTGGSGANVLTF; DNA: TGTGCCAGCAGCGCCGGGACAGGGGGCTCTGGGGCCAACGTCCTGACTTTC
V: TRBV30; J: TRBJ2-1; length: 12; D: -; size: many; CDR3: CAWSPSLNEQFF; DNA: TGTGCCTGGAGCCCCAGCCTTAATGAGCAGTTCTTC
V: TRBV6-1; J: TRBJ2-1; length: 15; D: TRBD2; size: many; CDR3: CASRPVGLADNEQFF; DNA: TGTGCCAGCAGGCCGGTCGGACTAGCGGACAATGAGCAGTTCTTC
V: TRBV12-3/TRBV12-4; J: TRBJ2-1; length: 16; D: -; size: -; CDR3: CASSRRPGTRDGEQFF; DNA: TGTGCCAGCAGCAGGAGGCCCGGGACGAGGGATGGTGAGCAGTTCTTC
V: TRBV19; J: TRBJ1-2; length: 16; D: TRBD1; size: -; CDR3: CASSKGQGIVNYGYTF; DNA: TGTGCCAGTAGTAAGGGACAGGGAATAGTTAACTATGGCTACACCTTC
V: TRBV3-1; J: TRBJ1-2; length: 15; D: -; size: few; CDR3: CASSQGKGGVGGYTF; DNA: TGTGCCAGCAGCCAAGGCAAAGGGGGGGTTGGAGGCTACACCTTC
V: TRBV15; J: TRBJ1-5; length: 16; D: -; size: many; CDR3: CATSSPALGAFQPQHF; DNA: TGTGCCACCAGCTCGCCTGCTCTCGGTGCATTCCAGCCCCAGCATTTT
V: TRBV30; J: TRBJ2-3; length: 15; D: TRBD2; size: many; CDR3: CACLPSGWATDTQYF; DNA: TGTGCCTGCCTCCCTAGCGGGTGGGCGACAGATACGCAGTATTTT
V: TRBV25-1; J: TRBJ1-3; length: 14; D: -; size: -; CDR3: CASSDLGSGNTIYF; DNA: TGTGCCAGCAGTGATTTAGGGTCTGGAAACACCATATATTTT
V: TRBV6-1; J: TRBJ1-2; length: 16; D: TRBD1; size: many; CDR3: CASSTTRQGRGYGYTF; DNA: TGTGCCAGCAGTACAACAAGACAGGGAAGGGGGTATGGCTACACCTTC
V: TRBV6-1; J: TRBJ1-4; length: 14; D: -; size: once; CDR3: CASSPWGGNEKLVF; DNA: TGTGCCAGCAGCCCCTGGGGGGGTAATGAAAAACTGGTTTTT
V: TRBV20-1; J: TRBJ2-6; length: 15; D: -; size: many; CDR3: CSARDGGSGANVLTF; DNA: TGCAGTGCTAGAGATGGGGGATCTGGGGCCAACGTCCTGACTTTC
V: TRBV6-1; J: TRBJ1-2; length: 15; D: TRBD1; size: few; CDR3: CASSFTDRPPYGYTF; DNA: TGTGCCAGCAGTTTCACGGACAGGCCCCCATATGGCTACACCTTC
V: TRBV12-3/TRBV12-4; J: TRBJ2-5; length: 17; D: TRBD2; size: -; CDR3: CASSSPGLAGGGETQYF; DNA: TGTGCCAGCAGTTCCCCGGGACTAGCGGGAGGCGGGGAGACCCAGTACTTC
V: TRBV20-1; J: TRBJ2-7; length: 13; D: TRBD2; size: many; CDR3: CSARGTSAYEQYF; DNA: TGCAGTGCTAGAGGGACTAGCGCATACGAGCAGTACTTC
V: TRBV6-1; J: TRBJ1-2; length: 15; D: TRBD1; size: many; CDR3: CASRPGTGVFEGYTF; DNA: TGTGCCAGCAGACCCGGGACAGGGGTCTTTGAGGGCTACACCTTC
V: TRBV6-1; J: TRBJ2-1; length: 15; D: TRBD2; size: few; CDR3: CASSGASGRASEQFF; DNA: TGTGCCAGCAGTGGGGCTAGCGGGAGGGCAAGTGAGCAGTTCTTC
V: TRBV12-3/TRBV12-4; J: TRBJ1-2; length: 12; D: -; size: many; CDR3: CASSPQGYGYTF; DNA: TGTGCCAGCAGCCCACAGGGCTATGGCTACACCTTC
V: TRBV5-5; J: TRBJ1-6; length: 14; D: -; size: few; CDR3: CASSKIEGNSPLHF; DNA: TGTGCCAGCAGCAAAATTGAGGGTAATTCACCCCTCCACTTT
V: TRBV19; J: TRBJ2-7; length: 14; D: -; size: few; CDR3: CASRNRGGNYEQYF; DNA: TGTGCCAGTAGAAACAGGGGAGGTAACTACGAGCAGTACTTC
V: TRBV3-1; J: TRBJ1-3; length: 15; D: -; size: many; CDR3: CASSQQPTSGNTIYF; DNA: TGTGCCAGCAGCCAACAGCCTACCTCTGGAAACACCATATATTTT
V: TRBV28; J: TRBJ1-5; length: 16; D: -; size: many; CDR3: CASSEAQGHSNQPQHF; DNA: TGTGCCAGCAGCGAGGCACAGGGACACAGCAATCAGCCCCAGCATTTT
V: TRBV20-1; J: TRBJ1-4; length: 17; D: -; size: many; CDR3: CSVLDRRPLATNEKLFF; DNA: TGCAGTGTCCTTGACAGAAGGCCCCTCGCAACTAATGAAAAACTGTTTTTT
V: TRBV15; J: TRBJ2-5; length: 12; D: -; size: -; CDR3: CATSSGRETQYF; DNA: TGTGCCACCAGCAGTGGCCGGGAGACCCAGTACTTC
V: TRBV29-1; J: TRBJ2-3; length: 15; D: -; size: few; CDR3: CSVVRWTLRPDTQYF; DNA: TGCAGCGTTGTCCGATGGACCCTCCGGCCAGATACGCAGTATTTT
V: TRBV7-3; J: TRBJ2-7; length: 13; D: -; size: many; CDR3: CASSLRRVYEQYF; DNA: TGTGCCAGCAGCTTAAGACGGGTCTACGAGCAGTACTTC
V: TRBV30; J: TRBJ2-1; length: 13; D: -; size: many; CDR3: CAWTGSSYNEQFF; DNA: TGTGCCTGGACGGGGAGCTCCTACAATGAGCAGTTCTTC
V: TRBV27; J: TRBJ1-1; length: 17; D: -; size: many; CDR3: CASSLGPPRLLNTEAFF; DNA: TGTGCCAGCAGTTTAGGCCCCCCCCGACTCCTGAACACTGAAGCTTTCTTT
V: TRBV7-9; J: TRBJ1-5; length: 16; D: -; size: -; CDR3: CASSSELGMSNQPQHF; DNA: TGTGCCAGCAGTTCAGAGCTAGGGATGAGCAATCAGCCCCAGCATTTT
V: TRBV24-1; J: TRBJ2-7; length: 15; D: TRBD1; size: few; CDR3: CATSDPRQGAYEQYF; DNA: TGTGCCACCAGTGATCCTCGACAGGGGGCCTACGAGCAGTACTTC
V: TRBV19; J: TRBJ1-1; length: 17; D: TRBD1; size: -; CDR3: CASSFWTGWPQNTEAFF; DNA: TGTGCCAGTAGTTTCTGGACAGGGTGGCCCCAGAACACTGAAGCTTTCTTT
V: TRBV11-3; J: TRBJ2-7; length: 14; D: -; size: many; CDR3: CASSLDTRSYEQYF; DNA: TGTGCCAGCAGCTTAGATACTAGGTCTTACGAGCAGTACTTC
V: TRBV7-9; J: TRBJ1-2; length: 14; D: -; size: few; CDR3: CASSPPGQVNGYTF; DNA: TGTGCCAGCAGTCCTCCTGGACAAGTGAATGGCTACACCTTC
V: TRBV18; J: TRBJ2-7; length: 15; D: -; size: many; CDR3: CASSPKSGGIYEQYF; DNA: TGTGCCAGCTCACCAAAATCTGGGGGAATCTACGAGCAGTACTTC
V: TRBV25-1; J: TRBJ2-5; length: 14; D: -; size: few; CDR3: CASSAPGAQETQYF; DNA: TGTGCCAGCAGTGCCCCAGGGGCACAAGAGACCCAGTACTTC
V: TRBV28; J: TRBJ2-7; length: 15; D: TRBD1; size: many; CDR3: CASSNPGQGAREQYF; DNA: TGTGCCAGCAGTAACCCGGGACAGGGGGCGAGGGAGCAGTACTTC
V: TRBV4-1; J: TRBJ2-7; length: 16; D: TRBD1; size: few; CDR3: CASSQALDRIQYEQYF; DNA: TGCGCCAGCAGCCAAGCGCTGGACAGGATCCAATACGAGCAGTACTTC
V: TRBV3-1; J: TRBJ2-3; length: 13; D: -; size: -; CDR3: CASSRGAADTQYF; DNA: TGTGCCAGCAGCCGGGGGGCGGCAGATACGCAGTATTTT
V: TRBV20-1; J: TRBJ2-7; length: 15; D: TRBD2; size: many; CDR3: CSAAHPGLAGDEQYF; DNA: TGCAGTGCAGCTCACCCGGGACTAGCTGGCGACGAGCAGTACTTC
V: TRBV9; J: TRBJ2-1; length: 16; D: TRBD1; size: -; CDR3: CASSPEGQSSYNEQFF; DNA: TGTGCCAGCAGCCCAGAGGGACAGAGCTCCTACAATGAGCAGTTCTTC
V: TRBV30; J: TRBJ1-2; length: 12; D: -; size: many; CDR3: CALPGRRGGYTF; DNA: TGTGCCTTACCCGGTAGACGGGGTGGCTACACCTTC
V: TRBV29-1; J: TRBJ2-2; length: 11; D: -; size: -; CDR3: CSGRDTGELFF; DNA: TGCAGCGGCAGGGACACCGGGGAGCTGTTTTTT
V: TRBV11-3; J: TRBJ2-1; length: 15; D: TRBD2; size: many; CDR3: CASSLLAGGDNEQFF; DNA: TGTGCCAGCAGCTTATTAGCGGGAGGGGACAATGAGCAGTTCTTC
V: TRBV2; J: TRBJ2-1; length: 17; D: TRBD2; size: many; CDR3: CAIRTSGRAGAYNEQFF; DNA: TGTGCCATCAGGACTAGCGGGAGGGCCGGGGCCTACAATGAGCAGTTCTTC
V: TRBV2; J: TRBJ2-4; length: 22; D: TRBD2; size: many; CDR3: CASSEALGGRTSGRWAKNIQYF; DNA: TGTGCCAGCAGTGAAGCGCTAGGGGGAAGGACTAGCGGGAGGTGGGCCAAAAACATTCAGTACTTC
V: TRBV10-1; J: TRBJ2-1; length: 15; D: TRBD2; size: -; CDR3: CASSEQASGNDEQFF; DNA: TGCGCCAGCAGTGAGCAGGCTAGCGGGAACGATGAGCAGTTCTTC
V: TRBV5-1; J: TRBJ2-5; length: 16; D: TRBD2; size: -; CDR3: CASSLFASGRFETQYF; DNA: TGCGCCAGCAGCTTATTCGCTAGCGGGAGGTTTGAGACCCAGTACTTC
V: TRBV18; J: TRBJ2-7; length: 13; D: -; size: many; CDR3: CASSPRTDYEQYF; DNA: TGTGCCAGCTCACCACGGACAGACTACGAGCAGTACTTC
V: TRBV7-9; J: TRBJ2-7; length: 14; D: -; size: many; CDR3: CASSLSGHLYEQYF; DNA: TGTGCCAGCAGCTTATCCGGACACCTCTACGAGCAGTACTTC
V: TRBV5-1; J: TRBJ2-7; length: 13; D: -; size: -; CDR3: CASSLEIIYEQYF; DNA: TGCGCCAGCAGCTTGGAGATCATCTACGAGCAGTACTTC
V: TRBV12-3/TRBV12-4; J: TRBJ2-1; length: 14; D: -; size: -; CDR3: CASSLRQGGHEQFF; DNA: TGTGCCAGCAGTTTAAGGCAGGGTGGCCATGAGCAGTTCTTC
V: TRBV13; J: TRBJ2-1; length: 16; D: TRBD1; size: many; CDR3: CASSFKTGYGYNEQFF; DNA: TGTGCCAGCAGTTTTAAGACAGGGTACGGCTACAATGAGCAGTTCTTC
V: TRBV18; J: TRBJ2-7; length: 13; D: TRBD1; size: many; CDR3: CASSPKQGTEQYF; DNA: TGTGCCAGCTCACCAAAACAGGGGACCGAGCAGTACTTC
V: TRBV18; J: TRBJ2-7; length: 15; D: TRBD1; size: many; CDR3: CASSPSARGLYEQYF; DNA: TGTGCCAGCTCACCTTCGGCCAGGGGGCTTTACGAGCAGTACTTC
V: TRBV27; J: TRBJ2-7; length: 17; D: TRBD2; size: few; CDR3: CASSSYSGTSDRYEQYF; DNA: TGTGCCAGCAGTTCTTATTCCGGGACTAGCGACCGATACGAGCAGTACTTC
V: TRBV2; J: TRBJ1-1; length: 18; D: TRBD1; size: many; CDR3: CASRNRDRSFPFDTEAFF; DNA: TGTGCCAGCAGGAACCGGGACAGAAGTTTTCCGTTCGACACTGAAGCTTTCTTT
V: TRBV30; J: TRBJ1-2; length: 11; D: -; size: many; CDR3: CAWSDGRGYTF; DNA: TGTGCCTGGAGTGACGGTCGGGGCTACACCTTC